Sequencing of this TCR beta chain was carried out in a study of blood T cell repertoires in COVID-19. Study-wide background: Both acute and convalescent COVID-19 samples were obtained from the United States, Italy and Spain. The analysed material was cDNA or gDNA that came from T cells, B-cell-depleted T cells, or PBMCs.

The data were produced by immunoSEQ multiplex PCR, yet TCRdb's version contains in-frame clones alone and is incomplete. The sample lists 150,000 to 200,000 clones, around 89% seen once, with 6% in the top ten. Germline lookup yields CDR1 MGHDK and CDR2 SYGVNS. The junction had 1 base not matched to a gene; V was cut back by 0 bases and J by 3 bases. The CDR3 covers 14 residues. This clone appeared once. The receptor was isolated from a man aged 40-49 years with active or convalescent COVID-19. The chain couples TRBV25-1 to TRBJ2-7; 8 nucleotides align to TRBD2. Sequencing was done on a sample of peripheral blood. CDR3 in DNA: TGTGCCAGCAGTGAATATAGCGGGAACTACGAGCAGTACTTC. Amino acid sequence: CASSEYSGNYEQYF.